The present T cell receptor (beta chain) was sequenced within a study of blood T cell repertoires in COVID-19. CDR3 length equals 13 residues. V gave up 7 bases and J gave up 6 bases; unmatched junction bases: 5. How the authors handled the data: Reference gene primer amplification yielded estimated nucleated cell counts. Sequencing used immunoSEQ multiplex PCR; TCRdb keeps in-frame clones, though not all of them. That table gives V, J and clone size, and the DNA gave D and trimming. The data show some 150,000 clones, approximately 80% seen once. The TCR sequence derives from a man in his sixties with acute or convalescent COVID-19. Sequenced input: peripheral blood. V usage is TRBV12-3 or TRBV12-4 and J usage is TRBJ2-2, with 7 bases matching TRBD2. The CDR3, as DNA: TGTGCCAGCAAAGGCGGGAGCCCCGGGGAGCTGTTTTTT. This gives the protein CASKGGSPGELFF.